These 28 T cell receptor beta chains came from one sample sequenced in a study of T-cell memory formation after mild COVID-19. MiXCR, run by TCRdb on the 5' RACE reads, gives a single entry per CDR3 protein. Seen here are 250,000 to 300,000 distinct CDR3 sequences, roughly 16% observed once, and the top ten hold roughly 25%. The sequencing sample was made of PBMCs or a T cell subset sorted from them (not recorded which). Receptors were obtained from a man between 18 and 35 years old who had mild COVID-19 (a few samples of this study predate the infection). Cell type and time point are not known.

The V and J genes are TRBV28 and TRBJ2-6; no reliable D call. Trimming removed 2 bases from V and 1 base from J, with 6 bases in between. Germline values: CDR1 MDHEN, CDR2 SYDVKM. The CDR3 totals 15 residues. The CDR3 DNA reads TGTGCCAGCAGTTTAAGGCAATCTGGGGCCAACGTCCTGACTTTC. It is translated as CASSLRQSGANVLTF. Variable domain in full (rest from reference TRBV28 and TRBJ2-6): DVKVTQSSRYLVKRTGEKVFLECVQDMDHENMFWYRQDPGLGLRLIYFSYDVKMKEKGDIPEGYSVSREKKERFSLILESASTNQTSMYLCASSLRQSGANVLTFGAGSRLTVL.

This clonotype was counted at least ten times. This chain uses TRBV5-1 with TRBJ1-4; TRBD1 agrees at 7 bases. CDR1 is SGHRS and CDR2 is YFSETQ in the germline V gene. The CDR3 contains 14 residues. The V gene end was trimmed by 0 bases and the J gene end by 8 bases; junction bases not matched to a gene: 4. For the CDR3, the DNA is TGCGCCAGCAGCTTGGGACAGGGAGGCGAAAAACTGTTTTTT. This translates into CASSLGQGGEKLFF.

The V call is TRBV7-8, the J call TRBJ2-5; 9 bases match TRBD2. The trim removed 3 bases at V and 5 bases at J, leaving 10 bases unmatched. This CDR3 region has 16 residues. Germline CDR1 is SGHVS and CDR2 is FQNEAQ. In nucleotides, the CDR3 is TGTGCCAGCAGCTTTGTTCTAGCGGGGCACTCGGAGACCCAGTACTTC. Protein sequence: CASSFVLAGHSETQYF.

This clonotype appeared a few times. The rearrangement uses TRBV3-1 and TRBJ1-1; no clear D gene. Trimming stripped 0 bases from V and 6 bases from J, with 11 bases between. The CDR3 is made up of 14 amino acids. Germline CDR1 is LGHDT and CDR2 is YNNKEL (reference sequence). The CDR3 DNA follows: TGTGCCAGCAGCCAAGATTGGGAAGGGCCTGAAGCTTTCTTT. It codes for CASSQDWEGPEAFF.

This clonotype was seen more than once but under ten times. The chain employs TRBV5-1 and TRBJ2-6, with 7 bases aligning to TRBD2. Looked up from germline, CDR1 is SGHRS and CDR2 is YFSETQ. Trimming removed 3 bases from V and 4 bases from J; junction bases left unmatched: 4. This CDR3 is 15 amino acids long. CDR3: CASSWEGPGANVLTF. CDR3 bases: TGCGCCAGCAGCTGGGAGGGGCCCGGGGCCAACGTCCTGACTTTC.

V and J are TRBV6-2 or TRBV6-3 and TRBJ1-6; possible D gene TRBD1, 5 bases. Germline assignment: CDR1 MNHEY and CDR2 SVGEGT. Trimming removed 9 bases at V and 11 bases at J, with 17 bases between. The CDR3 totals 13 residues. CDR3 in DNA: TGTGCCAGTTTCGATGGGGACCCAACACCCCTCCACTTT. It yields the protein CASFDGDPTPLHF.

This chain uses TRBV4-1 with TRBJ1-1; unclear D gene. There are 15 residues in the CDR3. CDR1 and CDR2 from the germline V gene are MGHRA and YSYEKL. V was pared by 0 bases and J by 4 bases, with 12 bases between. This CDR3 is CASSQDTERGTEAFF. CDR3 nucleotides: TGCGCCAGCAGCCAAGATACGGAGCGGGGCACTGAAGCTTTCTTT.

The V call is TRBV6-6, the J call TRBJ2-2, with D possibly being TRBD2 (6 bases). The CDR3 length is 15 residues. V gave up 0 bases and J gave up 4 bases, with 9 bases separating them. CDR1 MNHNY and CDR2 SVGAGI come from the germline V gene (reference sequence). The CDR3 region is CASSYSQGGTGELFF. The CDR3 bases are TGTGCCAGCAGTTACTCTCAGGGAGGCACCGGGGAGCTGTTTTTT.

The CDR3 DNA is TGTGCCAGCAGCTTAGCGGGACTAGCGAACACCGGGGAGCTGTTTTTT. As protein: CASSLAGLANTGELFF. The J gene is TRBJ2-2, the V gene TRBV7-6; 8 positions agree with TRBD2. From germline, CDR1 is SGHVS and CDR2 FNYEAQ. V trimming: 0 bases; J trimming: 0 bases; junction bases outside the gene matches: 0. CDR3 size: 16 residues.

This clonotype has at least ten counts. A single base separates this from a much larger clone, so it may be a read error. V and J are TRBV6-1 and TRBJ2-3, with 9 bases lining up with TRBD2. CDR1 MNHNS and CDR2 SASEGT come from the germline V gene. The CDR3 runs to 15 residues. Losses at the gene ends were 1 base for V and 2 bases for J; bases not matched to a gene: 1. CDR3 nucleotides: TGTGCCAGCAGTGAAGGCGGGGGGGCCACAGATACGCAGTATTTT. Translated: CASSEGGGATDTQYF.

The table lists this clonotype with a few counts. The rearrangement links TRBV20-1 to TRBJ2-6; possibly TRBD1 for D (6 bases). The germline V and J ends were trimmed by 5 bases and 2 bases, with 16 bases remaining between them. Per the germline V gene, CDR1 is DFQATT and CDR2 is SNEGSKA (reference sequence). The CDR3 spans 16 residues. The chain's CDR3 is CSAHLLRGTGANVLTF. Here the CDR3 DNA reads TGCAGTGCTCACCTTCTCAGGGGAACTGGGGCCAACGTCCTGACTTTC.

This clonotype was seen a handful of times. This rearrangement joins TRBV29-1 to TRBJ2-1, with D possibly TRBD1 on 7 matching bases. Per the germline V gene, CDR1 is SQVTM and CDR2 is ANQGSEA. The V gene lost 0 bases and the J gene lost 1 base, with 13 bases spanning the gap. This CDR3 is 16 amino acids long. The CDR3 loop reads CSVEEGRGASYNEQFF. CDR3 DNA: TGCAGCGTTGAAGAAGGCAGGGGGGCGTCCTACAATGAGCAGTTCTTC.

This clonotype appeared many times. For the CDR3, the DNA is TGTGCCAGCTCACCATCTTATCTAGAAGAGACCCAGTACTTC. Translated: CASSPSYLEETQYF. The chain uses TRBV18 and TRBJ2-5; no firm D call. The CDR3 extends over 14 amino acids. The V end was cut by 2 bases, the J end by 3 bases, with 10 bases between. Germline CDR1 reads KGHSH; CDR2 reads LQKENI.

The genes are TRBV9 and TRBJ2-3; 10 bases agree with TRBD1. The CDR3 loop spans 16 amino acids. Per the germline V gene, CDR1 is SGDLS and CDR2 is YYNGEE. V was clipped by 4 bases and J by 4 bases; unmatched bases: 9. CDR3 region: CASSPRTGGSADTQYF. DNA of the CDR3: TGTGCCAGCAGCCCGCGGACAGGGGGATCGGCAGATACGCAGTATTTT.

The chain employs TRBV10-2 and TRBJ1-5, with a weak D call TRBD1 (6 bases). Trimming left V 2 bases short and J 3 bases short, with 8 bases between. Germline CDR1 and CDR2: WSHSY and SAAADI. The CDR3 runs to 14 residues. The CDR3 DNA is TGCGCCAGCAGTGAGGGGGGGCTCAATCAGCCCCAGCATTTT. It translates to CASSEGGLNQPQHF.

Notes on this clonotype: Compared with germline, one end of the junction differs, possibly owing to a read error. The chain has TRBV4-3 and TRBJ2-7; a weak D match, TRBD2 (6 bases). Germline lookup yields CDR1 LGHNA and CDR2 YSLEER. The CDR3 has 15 amino acids. The CDR3 DNA reads TGCGCCAGCAGCCAAGATGTCCGGGACTCCTCCGAGCAGTACTTC. Translating gives CASSQDVRDSSEQYF.

This clonotype was counted a few times. V and J are TRBV12-3 or TRBV12-4 and TRBJ2-2, with 7 bases identical to TRBD1. The length of the CDR3 is 15 residues. After removal of 5 bases from V and 5 bases from J, the junction contained 8 bases not matched to a gene. The CDR3, as DNA: TGTGCCAGCAGTGCAACAGGGGTACGAACCGGGGAGCTGTTTTTT. Protein sequence: CASSATGVRTGELFF.

As regards this clonotype: The junction departs from germline at one end; a sequencing error may be responsible. V is TRBV6-5 and J is TRBJ2-5; possible D gene TRBD1, 5 bases. CDR3 size: 14 residues. Germline lookup yields CDR1 MNHEY and CDR2 SVGAGI. The CDR3: CASSRDRPKETQYF. In nucleotides, the CDR3 is TGTGCCAGCAGCCGAGACAGACCTAAGGAGACCCAGTACTTT.

This clonotype came up a few times. The rearrangement uses TRBV29-1 and TRBJ2-7, with 7 nucleotides matching TRBD1. V was pared by 4 bases and J by 4 bases, with 10 bases of the junction left unmatched. CDR1 SQVTM and CDR2 ANQGSEA come from the germline V gene. The CDR3 is 14 amino acids. CDR3 residues: CSVVLAPGGYEQYF. In DNA form, the CDR3 reads TGCAGCGTTGTGTTGGCGCCAGGGGGATACGAGCAGTACTTC.

The V call is TRBV21-1, the J call TRBJ2-7; no check of the table's D call, TRBD1, against the DNA was made. TRBV21-1 has pseudogene status. The CDR3 contains 16 residues. The CDR3 spells CASSKARGHSSYEQYV. CDR3 DNA sequence: TGTGCCAGCAGCAAAGCTCGAGGACACAGCTCCTACGAGCAGTACGTC.

This clonotype appeared a few times. V gene TRBV4-3 combines with J gene TRBJ2-4; either TRBD1 or TRBD2 may fit D (5 bases each). CDR1 LGHNA and CDR2 YSLEER come from the germline V gene. The CDR3 loop spans 14 amino acids. V lost 1 base and J lost 8, with 12 bases in between. CDR3 coding DNA: TGCGCCAGCAGCCAAGTTAGGGGAGAGTACATTCAGTACTTC. It yields the protein CASSQVRGEYIQYF.

This clonotype was seen at least ten times. The genes are TRBV3-1 and TRBJ2-5; 7 nucleotides match TRBD1. From germline, CDR1 is LGHDT and CDR2 YNNKEL (reference sequence). The V gene end was trimmed by 1 base and the J gene end by 2 bases; junction bases not matched to a gene: 1. The CDR3 is 14 residues long. CDR3 in DNA: TGTGCCAGCAGCCAAGGACAGGGTCAAGAGACCCAGTACTTC. Protein product: CASSQGQGQETQYF.

The V call is TRBV20-1, the J call TRBJ1-6, with 7 bases that match TRBD1. Germline V gene data show CDR1 as DFQATT and CDR2 as SNEGSKA (reference sequence). Germline trimming cut 2 bases from V and 9 bases from J; bases unmatched to any gene: 7. The CDR3 loop spans 14 amino acids. CDR3 DNA sequence: TGCAGTGCTAGAAATCGACAGGGTGGTTCACCCCTCCACTTT. Amino acids: CSARNRQGGSPLHF.

The V call is TRBV7-9, the J call TRBJ2-3; 9 bases are shared with TRBD2. CDR3 length: 15 residues. Germline lookup yields CDR1 SEHNR and CDR2 FQNEAQ (reference sequence). The V segment lost 5 bases and the J segment 3 bases; nucleotides outside the gene matches: 6. CDR3 loop: CASSPLAGPTDTQYF. The CDR3 DNA is TGTGCCAGCAGCCCTCTAGCGGGGCCGACAGATACGCAGTATTTT.

This clonotype was picked up many times. The chain links TRBV7-3 to TRBJ2-1; 8 bases fit TRBD2. V gave up 0 bases and J gave up 9 bases; unmatched junction bases: 4. The CDR3 loop spans 14 amino acids. Germline-derived CDR1 and CDR2 are SGHTA and FQGTGA. The CDR3 nucleotides read TGTGCCAGCAGCTTAACCAGCGGGGGAGGTGAGCAGTTCTTC. Its translation: CASSLTSGGGEQFF.

The V and J genes are TRBV7-2 and TRBJ2-3; 15 bases are shared with TRBD2. V was clipped by 2 bases and J by 4 bases; unmatched bases: 13. Germline CDR1 reads SGHTA; CDR2 reads FQGNSA. This CDR3 comprises 20 residues. CDR3 sequence: CASSLRWTSGGAGAADTQYF. The DNA for the CDR3 is TGTGCCAGCAGCTTACGATGGACTAGCGGGGGGGCCGGAGCAGCAGATACGCAGTATTTT.

The chain links TRBV20-1 to TRBJ2-3, with 13 bases aligning to TRBD2. Germline-derived CDR1 and CDR2 are DFQATT and SNEGSKA (reference sequence). The ends lost 0 bases at V and 1 base at J; junction bases unmatched: 13. The CDR3 runs to 20 residues. The CDR3 sequence is CSARDLAGGLAGRRTDTQYF. The CDR3 DNA sequence: TGCAGTGCTAGAGATCTCGCCGGGGGACTAGCGGGGCGTCGCACAGATACGCAGTATTTT.

The chain recombines TRBV5-1 with TRBJ2-2; tentatively, D is TRBD1 (6 bases). CDR3 size: 15 residues. V was trimmed by 4 bases and J by 0 bases, leaving 10 bases between them. The germline V gene has CDR1 SGHRS and CDR2 YFSETQ. The CDR3 sequence is CASSGWDTNTGELFF. The CDR3 coding sequence is TGCGCCAGCAGCGGATGGGACACGAACACCGGGGAGCTGTTTTTT.